Ten or more counts support the clone carrying this T cell receptor (beta chain). TCR beta libraries were built with iRepertoire HTBI primers and Arm-PCR of CDR3 regions. TCRdb fed the multiplex PCR reads into MiXCR, producing one record per CDR3 protein. In the table there are 360,000 or so distinct CDR3 sequences, about 17% of which are singletons. Time point reported: newly diagnosed GD, antithyroid drugs for less than 3 months. PBMCs provided the RNA from which the TCR library was made. The data derive from a study of regulatory T cells in long-lasting Graves disease. The CDR3 is 15 residues long. Germline values: CDR1 GTSNPN, CDR2 SVGIG (reference sequence). V gave up 4 bases and J gave up 0 bases; unmatched junction bases: 7. The sample was also reused in another study, on T cells in Graves' hyperthyroidism and ophthalmopathy.

The input for sequencing was peripheral blood mononuclear cells (PBMCs), taken at new diagnosis, from a patient treated with antithyroid drugs. The rearrangement links TRBV30 to TRBJ2-3, with 7 bases matching TRBD1. This TCR was recovered from a woman between 18 and 29 years old with Graves disease. CDR3 in DNA: TGTGCCTGGACCTTGGACAGGATTAGCACAGATACGCAGTATTTT. This encodes CAWTLDRISTDTQYF.